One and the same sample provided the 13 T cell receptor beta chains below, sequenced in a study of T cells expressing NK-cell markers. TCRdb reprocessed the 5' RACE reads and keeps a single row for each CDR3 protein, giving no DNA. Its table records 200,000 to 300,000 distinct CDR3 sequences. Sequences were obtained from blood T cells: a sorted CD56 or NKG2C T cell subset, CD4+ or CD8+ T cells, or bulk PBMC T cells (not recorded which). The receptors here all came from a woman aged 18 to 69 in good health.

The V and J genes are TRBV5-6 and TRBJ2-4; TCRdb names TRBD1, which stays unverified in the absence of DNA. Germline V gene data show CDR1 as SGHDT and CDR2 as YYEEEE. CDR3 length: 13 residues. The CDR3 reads CASSLRDRDIQYF.

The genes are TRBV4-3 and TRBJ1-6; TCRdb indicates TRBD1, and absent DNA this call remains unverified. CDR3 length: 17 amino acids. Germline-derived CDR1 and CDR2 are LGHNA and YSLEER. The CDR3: CASSQEPGQGKNSPLHF.

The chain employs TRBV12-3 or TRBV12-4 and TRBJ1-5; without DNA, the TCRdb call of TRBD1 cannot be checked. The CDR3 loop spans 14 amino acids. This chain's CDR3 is CASSQGASNQPQHF.

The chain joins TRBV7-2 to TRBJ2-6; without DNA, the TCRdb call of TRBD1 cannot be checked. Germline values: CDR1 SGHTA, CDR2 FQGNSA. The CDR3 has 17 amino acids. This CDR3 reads CASSSKGRESGANVLTF.

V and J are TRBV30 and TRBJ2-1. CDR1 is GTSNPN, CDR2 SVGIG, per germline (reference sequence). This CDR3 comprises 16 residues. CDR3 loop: CAWSVRAGGSYNEQFF.

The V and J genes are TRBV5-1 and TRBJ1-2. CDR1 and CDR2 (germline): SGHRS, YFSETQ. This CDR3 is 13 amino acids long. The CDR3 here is CASSLVPDYGYTF. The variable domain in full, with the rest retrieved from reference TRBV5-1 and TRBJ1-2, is KAGVTQTPRYLIKTRGQQVTLSCSPISGHRSVSWYQQTPGQGLQFLFEYFSETQRNKGNFPGRFSGRQFSNSRSEMNVSTLELGDSALYLCASSLVPDYGYTFGSGTRLTVV.

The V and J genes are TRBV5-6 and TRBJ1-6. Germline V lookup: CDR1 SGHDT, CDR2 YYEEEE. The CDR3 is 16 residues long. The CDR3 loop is CASSLSLGSYNSPLHF.

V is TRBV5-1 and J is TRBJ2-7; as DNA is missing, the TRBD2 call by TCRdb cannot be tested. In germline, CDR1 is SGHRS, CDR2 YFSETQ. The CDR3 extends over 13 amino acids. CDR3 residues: CASSLGAGAEQYF.

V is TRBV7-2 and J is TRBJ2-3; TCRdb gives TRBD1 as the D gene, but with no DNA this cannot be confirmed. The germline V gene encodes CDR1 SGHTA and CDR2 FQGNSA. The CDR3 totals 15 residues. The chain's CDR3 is CASSLVTGRRDTQYF.

The CDR3 protein is CSVVWSGGAPKNSYNEQFF. The chain links TRBV29-1 to TRBJ2-1; TCRdb lists TRBD2, though no DNA is available to test this call. The CDR3 runs 19 residues. CDR1 is SQVTM, CDR2 ANQGSEA, per germline.

Here the CDR3 reads CASSIFGTRGSNEQFF. The genes are TRBV7-6 and TRBJ2-1; TCRdb names TRBD1, which stays unverified in the absence of DNA. The germline gives CDR1 SGHVS, CDR2 FNYEAQ. This CDR3 has 16 residues.

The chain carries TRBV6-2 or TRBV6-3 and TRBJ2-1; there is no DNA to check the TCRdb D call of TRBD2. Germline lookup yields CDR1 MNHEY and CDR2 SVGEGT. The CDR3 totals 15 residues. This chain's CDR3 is CASSRGLVPSNEQFF.

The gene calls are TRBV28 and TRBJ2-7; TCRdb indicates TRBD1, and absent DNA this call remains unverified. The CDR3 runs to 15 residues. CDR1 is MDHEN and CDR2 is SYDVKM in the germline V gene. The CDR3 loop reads CASSPRGWLSYEQYF.